This T cell receptor beta chain is from a study of blood T cell repertoires in COVID-19 (dated by TCRdb to the early 2020s). A note on the overall study: Recovered participants in ImmuneRACE Cohort 3 were defined by two consecutive negative NP/OP PCR tests, clearance by a healthcare professional, or resolution of symptoms. The dataset comprised deeply sampled blood TCRbeta repertoires from subjects exposed to, actively infected with, or recovered from COVID-19. The sample metadata nearly always contained a de-identified subject ID, COVID-19 status, age in years and sex. The samples were drawn from two sources: the first 160 participants of the ongoing ImmuneRACE study, and 1,254 subjects contributed by 6 global collaborators. The collaborator samples originated in the United States, Italy and Spain and spanned the acute and convalescent phases of COVID-19. The material from the prospective study consisted of cDNA or gDNA derived from T cells, B-cell-depleted T cells, or PBMCs. Where available, HLA class I and class II types were taken from metadata supplied by the sample provider and were not determined by assay-based typing. The repertoires were released in a freely available public database meant as a resource for research on the immune response to SARS-CoV-2. Results and caveats for the whole study, not just this receptor: The amount of clinical and demographic metadata varied by source and participant and was provided uncurated.

TCRbeta CDR3 regions were amplified from genomic DNA using the immunoSEQ Assay, a bias-controlled multiplex PCR. In the authors' own workflow: Within the assay, amplification of reference gene primers was used to estimate how many nucleated cells each sample contained. Sequence reads were collapsed and filtered to measure the absolute abundance of every unique TCRbeta CDR3 rearrangement. For each sample, productive Simpson clonality was calculated as the square root of Simpson's diversity index over productive rearrangements. The table was pulled from immuneACCESS by TCRdb, which kept in-frame rearrangements only. Such tables lose some clones; where checked, under half of the loss comes from unresolved V genes, and the rest has no known cause. D and trimming come from the DNA, and the V and J calls and clone size come from that table. This sample has some 220,000 clones in its table, and 86% of those were observed once. The ten largest clones add up to approximately 3.1% of the sample.

Measured from the cysteine to the phenylalanine, the CDR3 is 14 residues long. The kept DNA is CDR3 alone, 42 bases in frame from the first base. Looking up the germline V gene (reference sequence) yields CDR1 LNHDA and CDR2 SQIVND. The junction shows trimming of 6 bases on V and 4 bases on J, plus 13 bases between the germline ends. Participants in the prospective study were aged roughly 18 to 100 years, lived in 20 to 25 United States geographic areas, and enrolled through a virtual design. To assign participants to cohorts, the prospective study relied on clinical history that participants themselves reported in a screening survey and a study questionnaire. In the prospective study, mobile phlebotomists collected whole blood, serum and a nasopharyngeal or oropharyngeal swab from each participant. Participants in the prospective study had the option to provide additional blood draws and questionnaires over a roughly 2-month period. Before DNA extraction, prospective study blood samples were shipped either frozen or at room temperature.

Comments on this clone: There is no known antigen for this receptor. No qualities accompany the bases; no much larger clone lies one base away.

Sequenced material: PBMCs or T cells enriched from blood (not recorded which). The receptor chain draws on TRBV19 and TRBJ1-5; the D gene cannot be resolved reliably. This receptor was obtained from a woman between 45 and 65 years old in a cohort exposed to, infected with or recovered from COVID-19 (not recorded which). The CDR3 region: CASRPNTWNQPQHF. The nucleotides read TGTGCCAGTAGACCGAACACATGGAATCAGCCCCAGCATTTT.